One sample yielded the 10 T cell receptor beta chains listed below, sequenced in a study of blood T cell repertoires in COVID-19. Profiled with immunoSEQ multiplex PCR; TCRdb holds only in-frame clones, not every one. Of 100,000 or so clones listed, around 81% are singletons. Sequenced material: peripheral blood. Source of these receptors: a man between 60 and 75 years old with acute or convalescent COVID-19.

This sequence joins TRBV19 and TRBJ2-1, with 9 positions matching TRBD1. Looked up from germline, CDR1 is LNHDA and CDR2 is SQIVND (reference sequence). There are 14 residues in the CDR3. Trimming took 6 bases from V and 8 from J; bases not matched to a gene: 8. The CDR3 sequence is CASSPGTGMDEQFF. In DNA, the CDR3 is TGTGCCAGTAGCCCCGGGACAGGGATGGATGAGCAGTTCTTC.

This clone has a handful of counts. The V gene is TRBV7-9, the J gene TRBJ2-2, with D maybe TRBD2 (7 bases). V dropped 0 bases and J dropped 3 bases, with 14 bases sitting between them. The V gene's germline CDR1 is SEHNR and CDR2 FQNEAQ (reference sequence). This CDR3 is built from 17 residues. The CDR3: CASSLALGGPYTGELFF. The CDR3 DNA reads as TGTGCCAGCAGCTTAGCGCTGGGGGGGCCTTACACCGGGGAGCTGTTTTTT. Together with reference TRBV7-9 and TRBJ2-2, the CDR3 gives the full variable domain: DTGVSQNPRHKITKRGQNVTFRCDPISEHNRLYWYRQTLGQGPEFLTYFQNEAQLEKSRLLSDRFSAERPKGSFSTLEIQRTEQGDSAMYLCASSLALGGPYTGELFFGEGSRLTVL.

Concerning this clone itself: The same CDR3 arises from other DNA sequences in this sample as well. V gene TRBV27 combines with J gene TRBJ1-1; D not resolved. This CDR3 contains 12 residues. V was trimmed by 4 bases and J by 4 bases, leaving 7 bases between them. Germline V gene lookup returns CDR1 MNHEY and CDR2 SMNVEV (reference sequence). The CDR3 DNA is TGTGCCAGCAGTTCGGGGAGCACTGAAGCTTTCTTT. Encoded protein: CASSSGSTEAFF.

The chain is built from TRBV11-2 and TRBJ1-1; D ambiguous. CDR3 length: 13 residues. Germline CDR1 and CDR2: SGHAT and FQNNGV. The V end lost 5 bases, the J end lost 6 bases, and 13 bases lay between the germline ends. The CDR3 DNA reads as TGTGCCAGCAGCCTAGGAGCACTGGCTGAAGCTTTCTTT. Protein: CASSLGALAEAFF.

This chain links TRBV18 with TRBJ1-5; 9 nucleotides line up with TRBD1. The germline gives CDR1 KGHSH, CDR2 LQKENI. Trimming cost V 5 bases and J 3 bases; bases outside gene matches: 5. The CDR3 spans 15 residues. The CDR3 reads CASSWTGDFNQPQHF. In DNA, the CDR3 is TGTGCCAGCTCATGGACAGGGGACTTCAATCAGCCCCAGCATTTT.

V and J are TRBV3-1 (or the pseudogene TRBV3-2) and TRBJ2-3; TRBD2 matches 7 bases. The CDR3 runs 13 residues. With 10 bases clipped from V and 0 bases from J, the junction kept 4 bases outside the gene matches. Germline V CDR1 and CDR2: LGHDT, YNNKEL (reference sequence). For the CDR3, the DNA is TGTGCCACAAAGCGGGAAAGCACAGATACGCAGTATTTT. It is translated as CATKRESTDTQYF.

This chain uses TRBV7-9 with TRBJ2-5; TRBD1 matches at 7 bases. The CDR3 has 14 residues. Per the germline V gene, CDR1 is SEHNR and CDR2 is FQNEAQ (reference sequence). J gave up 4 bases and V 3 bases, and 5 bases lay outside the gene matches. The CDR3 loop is CASSFEGARETQYF. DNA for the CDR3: TGTGCCAGCAGCTTTGAGGGGGCCAGAGAGACCCAGTACTTC.

CDR3 protein: CASSLEPEIWPLHF. The CDR3 region has the DNA TGTGCCAGCAGCTTAGAACCGGAGATTTGGCCCCTCCACTTT. The chain combines TRBV7-2 with TRBJ1-6, with D uncertain. Germline CDR1 is SGHTA and CDR2 is FQGNSA. Trimming took 1 base from V and 13 from J, leaving 14 bases between them. The CDR3 is 14 amino acids.

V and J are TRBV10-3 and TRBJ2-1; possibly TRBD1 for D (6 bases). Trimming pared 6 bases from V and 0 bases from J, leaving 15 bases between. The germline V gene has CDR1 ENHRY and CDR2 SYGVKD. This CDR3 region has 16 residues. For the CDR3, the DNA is TGTGCCATCAGCCGAGGGGACACCGCCTCCTACAATGAGCAGTTCTTC. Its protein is CAISRGDTASYNEQFF.

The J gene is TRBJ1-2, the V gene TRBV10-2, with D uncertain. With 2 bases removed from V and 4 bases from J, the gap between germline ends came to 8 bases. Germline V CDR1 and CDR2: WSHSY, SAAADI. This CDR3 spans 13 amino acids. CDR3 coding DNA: TGCGCCAGCAGTGAGGGGAGGATCTATGGCTACACCTTC. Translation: CASSEGRIYGYTF.